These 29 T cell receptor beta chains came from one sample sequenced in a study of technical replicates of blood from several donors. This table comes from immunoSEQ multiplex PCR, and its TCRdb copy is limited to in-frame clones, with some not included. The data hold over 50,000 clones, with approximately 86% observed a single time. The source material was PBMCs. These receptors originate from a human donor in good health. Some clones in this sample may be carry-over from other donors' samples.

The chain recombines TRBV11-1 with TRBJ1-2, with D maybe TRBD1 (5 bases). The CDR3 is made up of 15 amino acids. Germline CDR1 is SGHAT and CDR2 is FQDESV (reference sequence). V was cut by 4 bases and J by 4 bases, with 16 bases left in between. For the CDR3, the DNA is TGTGCCAGCAGCTCGCCGGGTACAGGAATCTATGGCTACACCTTC. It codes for CASSSPGTGIYGYTF.

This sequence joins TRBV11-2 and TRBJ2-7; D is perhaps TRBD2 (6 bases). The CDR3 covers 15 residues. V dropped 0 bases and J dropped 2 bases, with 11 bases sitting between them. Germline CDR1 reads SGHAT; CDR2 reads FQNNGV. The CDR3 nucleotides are TGTGCCAGCAGCTTAGAGCCAGGGAGGACCTACGAGCAGTACTTC. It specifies CASSLEPGRTYEQYF.

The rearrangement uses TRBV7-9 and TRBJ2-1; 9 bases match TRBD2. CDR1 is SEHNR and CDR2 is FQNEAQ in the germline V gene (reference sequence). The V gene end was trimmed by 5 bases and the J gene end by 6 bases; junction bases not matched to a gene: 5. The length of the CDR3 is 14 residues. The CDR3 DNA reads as TGTGCCAGCAGCGGCGGGAGGGGATTCAATGAGCAGTTCTTC. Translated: CASSGGRGFNEQFF.

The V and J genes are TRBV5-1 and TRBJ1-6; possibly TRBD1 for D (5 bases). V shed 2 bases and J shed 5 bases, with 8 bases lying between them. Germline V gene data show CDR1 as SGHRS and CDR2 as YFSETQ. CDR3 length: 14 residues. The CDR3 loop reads CASSLVTDNSPLHF. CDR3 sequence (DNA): TGCGCCAGCAGCTTAGTGACAGATAATTCACCCCTCCACTTT.

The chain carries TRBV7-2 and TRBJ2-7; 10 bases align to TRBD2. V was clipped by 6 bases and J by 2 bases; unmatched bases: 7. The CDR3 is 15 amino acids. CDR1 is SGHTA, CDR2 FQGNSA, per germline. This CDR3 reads CASSRLAGYPYEQYF. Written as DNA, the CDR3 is TGTGCCAGCAGTAGACTAGCGGGTTACCCCTACGAGCAGTACTTC.

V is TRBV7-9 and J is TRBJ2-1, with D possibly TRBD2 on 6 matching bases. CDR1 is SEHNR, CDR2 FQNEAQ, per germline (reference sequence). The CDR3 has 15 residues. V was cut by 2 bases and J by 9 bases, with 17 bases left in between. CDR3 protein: CASSLQGLMGSEQFF. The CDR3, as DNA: TGTGCCAGCAGCTTACAGGGACTCATGGGGAGTGAGCAGTTCTTC.

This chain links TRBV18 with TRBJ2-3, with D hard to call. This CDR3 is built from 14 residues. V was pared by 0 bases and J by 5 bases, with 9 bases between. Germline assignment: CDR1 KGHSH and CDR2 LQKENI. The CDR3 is CASSPPLRVDTQYF. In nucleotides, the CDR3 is TGTGCCAGCTCACCACCGCTCCGGGTAGATACGCAGTATTTT.

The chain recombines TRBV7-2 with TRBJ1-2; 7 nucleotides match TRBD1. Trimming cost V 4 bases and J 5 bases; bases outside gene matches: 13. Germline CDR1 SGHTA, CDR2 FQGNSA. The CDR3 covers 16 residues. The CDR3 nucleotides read TGTGCCAGCAGCTCGTTACAGGGGATGCTAGGATATGGCTACACCTTC. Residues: CASSSLQGMLGYGYTF.

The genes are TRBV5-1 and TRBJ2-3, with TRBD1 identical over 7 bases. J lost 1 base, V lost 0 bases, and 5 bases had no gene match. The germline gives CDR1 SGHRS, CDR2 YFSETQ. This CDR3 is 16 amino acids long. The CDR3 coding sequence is TGCGCCAGCAGCTTGGAGGGGGCGCGAGGCACAGATACGCAGTATTTT. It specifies CASSLEGARGTDTQYF.

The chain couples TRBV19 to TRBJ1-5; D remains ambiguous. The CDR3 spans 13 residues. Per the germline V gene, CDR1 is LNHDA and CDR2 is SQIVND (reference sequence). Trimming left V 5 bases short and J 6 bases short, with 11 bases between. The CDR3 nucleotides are TGTGCCAGTAGTCATAATGTCGGTCAGCCCCAGCATTTT. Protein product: CASSHNVGQPQHF.

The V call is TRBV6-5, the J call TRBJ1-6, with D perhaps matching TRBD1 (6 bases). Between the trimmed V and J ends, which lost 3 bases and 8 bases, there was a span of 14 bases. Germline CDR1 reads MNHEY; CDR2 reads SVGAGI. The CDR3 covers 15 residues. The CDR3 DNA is TGTGCCAGCAGTTATGGTCAGGGGTATCATTCACCCCTCCACTTT. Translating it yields CASSYGQGYHSPLHF.

The CDR3 region is CASSVLSANTGELFF. The CDR3 DNA reads TGTGCCAGCAGCGTATTGTCCGCGAACACCGGGGAGCTGTTTTTT. This sequence joins TRBV9 and TRBJ2-2; no reliable D call. The germline V and J ends were trimmed by 1 base and 0 bases, with 7 bases remaining between them. The CDR3 is made up of 15 amino acids. The germline V gene has CDR1 SGDLS and CDR2 YYNGEE.

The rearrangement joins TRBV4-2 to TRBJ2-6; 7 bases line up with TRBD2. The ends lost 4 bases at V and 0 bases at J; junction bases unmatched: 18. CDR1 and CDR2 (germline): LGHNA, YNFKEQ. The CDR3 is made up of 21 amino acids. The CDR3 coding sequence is TGTGCCAGCAGCCCTAGTCTGTGGATTGACGGGGGGAGCTCTGGGGCCAACGTCCTGACTTTC. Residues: CASSPSLWIDGGSSGANVLTF.

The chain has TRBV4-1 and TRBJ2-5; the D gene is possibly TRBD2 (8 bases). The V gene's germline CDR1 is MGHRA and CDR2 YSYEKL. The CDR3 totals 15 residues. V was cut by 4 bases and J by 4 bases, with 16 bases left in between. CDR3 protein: CASSPGGLGRETQYF. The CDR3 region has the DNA TGCGCCAGCAGCCCAGGGGGACTAGGGAGAGAGACCCAGTACTTC.

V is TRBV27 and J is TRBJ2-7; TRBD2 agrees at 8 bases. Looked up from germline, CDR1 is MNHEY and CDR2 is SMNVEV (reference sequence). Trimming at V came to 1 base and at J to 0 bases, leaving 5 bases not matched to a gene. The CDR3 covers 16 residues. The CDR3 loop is CASSLLGGGSSYEQYF. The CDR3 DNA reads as TGTGCCAGCAGTTTATTGGGCGGGGGGAGCTCCTACGAGCAGTACTTC.

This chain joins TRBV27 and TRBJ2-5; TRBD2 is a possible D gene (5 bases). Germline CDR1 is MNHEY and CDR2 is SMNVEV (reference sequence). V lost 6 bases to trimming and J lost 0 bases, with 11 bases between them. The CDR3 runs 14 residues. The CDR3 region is CASSPRGYQETQYF. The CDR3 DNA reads TGTGCCAGCAGCCCTAGAGGGTACCAAGAGACCCAGTACTTC.

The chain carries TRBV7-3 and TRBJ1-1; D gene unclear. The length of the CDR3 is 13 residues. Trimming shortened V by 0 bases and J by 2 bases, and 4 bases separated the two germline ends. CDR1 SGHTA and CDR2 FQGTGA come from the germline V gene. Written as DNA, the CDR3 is TGTGCCAGCAGCTTAACACAAAACACTGAAGCTTTCTTT. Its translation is CASSLTQNTEAFF. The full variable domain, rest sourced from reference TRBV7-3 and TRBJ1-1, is GAGVSQTPSNKVTEKGKYVELRCDPISGHTALYWYRQSLGQGPEFLIYFQGTGAADDSGLPNDRFFAVRPEGSVSTLKIQRTERGDSAVYLCASSLTQNTEAFFGQGTRLTVV.

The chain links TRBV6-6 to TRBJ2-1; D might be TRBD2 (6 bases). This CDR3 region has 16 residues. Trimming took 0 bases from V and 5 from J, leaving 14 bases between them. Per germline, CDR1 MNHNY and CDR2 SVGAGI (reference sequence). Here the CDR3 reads CASSYSPSGRNNEQFF. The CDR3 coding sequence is TGTGCCAGCAGTTACTCGCCCAGCGGGCGAAACAATGAGCAGTTCTTC.

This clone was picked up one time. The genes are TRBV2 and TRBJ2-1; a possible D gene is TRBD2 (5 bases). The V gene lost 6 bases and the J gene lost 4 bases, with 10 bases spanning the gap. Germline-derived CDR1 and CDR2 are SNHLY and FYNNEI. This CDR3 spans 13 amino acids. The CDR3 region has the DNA TGTGCCAGCAGCACCACTAGTTACAATGAGCAGTTCTTC. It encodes CASSTTSYNEQFF.

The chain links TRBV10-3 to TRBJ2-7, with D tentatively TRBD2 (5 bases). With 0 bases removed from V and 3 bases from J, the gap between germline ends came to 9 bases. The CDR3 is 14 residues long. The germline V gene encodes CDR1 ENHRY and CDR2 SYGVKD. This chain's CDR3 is CAISESGIDYEQYF. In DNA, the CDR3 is TGTGCCATCAGTGAGTCCGGGATCGACTACGAGCAGTACTTC.

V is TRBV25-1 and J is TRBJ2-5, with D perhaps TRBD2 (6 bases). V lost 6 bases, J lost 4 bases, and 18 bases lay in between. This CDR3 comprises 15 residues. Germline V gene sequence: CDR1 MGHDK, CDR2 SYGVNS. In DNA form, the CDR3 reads TGTGCCAGCAGGGCCCCGGGAGCAGCCAGAGAGACCCAGTACTTC. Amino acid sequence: CASRAPGAARETQYF.

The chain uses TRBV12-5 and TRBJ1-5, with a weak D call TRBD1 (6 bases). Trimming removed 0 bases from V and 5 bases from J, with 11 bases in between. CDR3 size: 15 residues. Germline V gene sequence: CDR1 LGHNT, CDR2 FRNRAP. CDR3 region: CASGLVQGKYQPQHF. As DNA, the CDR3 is TGTGCTAGTGGTTTGGTACAGGGAAAGTATCAGCCCCAGCATTTT.

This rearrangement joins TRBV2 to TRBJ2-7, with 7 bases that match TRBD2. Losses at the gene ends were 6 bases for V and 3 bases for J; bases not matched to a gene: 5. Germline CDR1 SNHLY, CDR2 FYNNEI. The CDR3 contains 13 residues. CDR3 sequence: CASRLADYYEQYF. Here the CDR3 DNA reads TGTGCCAGCAGGCTAGCGGATTACTACGAGCAGTACTTC. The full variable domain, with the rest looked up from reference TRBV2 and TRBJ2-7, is EPEVTQTPSHQVTQMGQEVILRCVPISNHLYFYWYRQILGQKVEFLVSFYNNEISEKSEIFDDQFSVERPDGSNFTLKIRSTKLEDSAMYFCASRLADYYEQYFGPGTRLTVT.

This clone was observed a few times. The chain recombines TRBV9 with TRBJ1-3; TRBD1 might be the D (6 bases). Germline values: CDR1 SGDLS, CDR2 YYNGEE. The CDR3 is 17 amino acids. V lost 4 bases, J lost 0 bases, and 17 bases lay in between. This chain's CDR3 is CASSPHRDTDSGNTIYF. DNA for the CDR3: TGTGCCAGCAGCCCCCACCGGGACACCGACTCTGGAAACACCATATATTTT.

The CDR3 DNA sequence: TGCGCCAGCAGTTTAATAACAGACTACTCTGGAAACACCATATATTTT. This gives the protein CASSLITDYSGNTIYF. This sequence joins TRBV5-1 and TRBJ1-3; no clear D. The CDR3 loop spans 16 amino acids. The germline CDR1 and CDR2 sequences are SGHRS and YFSETQ. The V end lost 5 bases, the J end lost 0 bases, and 15 bases lay between the germline ends.

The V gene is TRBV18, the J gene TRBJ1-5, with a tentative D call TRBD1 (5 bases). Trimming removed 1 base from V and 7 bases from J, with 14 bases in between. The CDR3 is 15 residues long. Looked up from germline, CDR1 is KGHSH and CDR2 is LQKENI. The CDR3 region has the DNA TGTGCCAGCTCACCACTACCAGGGCGAGAACAGCCCCAGCATTTT. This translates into CASSPLPGREQPQHF. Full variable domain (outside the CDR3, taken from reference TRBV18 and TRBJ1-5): NAGVMQNPRHLVRRRGQEARLRCSPMKGHSHVYWYRQLPEEGLKFMVYLQKENIIDESGMPKERFSAEFPKEGPSILRIQQVVRGDSAAYFCASSPLPGREQPQHFGDGTRLSIL.

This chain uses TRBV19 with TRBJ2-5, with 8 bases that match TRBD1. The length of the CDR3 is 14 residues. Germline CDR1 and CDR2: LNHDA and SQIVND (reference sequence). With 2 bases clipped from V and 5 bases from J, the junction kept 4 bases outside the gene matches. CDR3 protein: CASSIPDRVETQYF. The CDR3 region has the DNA TGTGCCAGTAGTATACCGGACAGGGTCGAGACCCAGTACTTC.

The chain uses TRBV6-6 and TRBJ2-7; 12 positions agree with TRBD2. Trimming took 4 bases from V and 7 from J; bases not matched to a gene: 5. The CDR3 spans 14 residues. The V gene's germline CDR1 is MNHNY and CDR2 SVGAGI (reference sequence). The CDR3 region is CASSFLAGGGEQYF. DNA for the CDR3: TGTGCCAGCAGTTTCCTAGCGGGAGGGGGGGAGCAGTACTTC.

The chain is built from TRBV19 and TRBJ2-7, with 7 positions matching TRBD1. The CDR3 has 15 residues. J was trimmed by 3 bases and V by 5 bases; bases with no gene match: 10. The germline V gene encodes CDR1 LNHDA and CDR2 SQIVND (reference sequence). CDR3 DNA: TGTGCCAGTAGTGCCCCCCAACAGGGGTTCTACGAGCAGTACTTC. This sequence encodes CASSAPQQGFYEQYF.